This TCR beta chain is drawn from a study of OX40 agonist ivuxolimab in advanced cancers. Turning to the study itself: With ivuxolimab, an agonistic anti-OX40 (CD134) antibody, patients were treated. Earlier anti-PD-1, anti-PD-L1 or anti-CTLA-4 therapy was permitted; 35% to 50% had received some.

Anyone with autoimmune disease history or systemic immunosuppression was excluded. Clones were sequenced by immunoSEQ multiplex PCR, and TCRdb holds only the in-frame ones, with some missing. The sample carries over 30,000 clones, approximately 79% recorded once. CDR3 length equals 16 residues. Germline V lookup: CDR1 MDHEN, CDR2 SYDVKM. The junction had 8 bases not matched to a gene; V was cut back by 4 bases and J by 1 base. The sample in question was CD4+ or CD8+ T cells sorted from blood, obtained in a trial of the OX40 agonist ivuxolimab. This receptor was taken from an adult with an advanced solid tumor such as melanoma, head and neck, liver or kidney cancer. The rearrangement joins TRBV28 to TRBJ2-5; 8 nucleotides match TRBD2. The CDR3 spells CASSSYSGTPQETQYF. For the CDR3, the DNA is TGTGCCAGCAGTTCATATAGCGGGACTCCCCAAGAGACCCAGTACTTC.